These 31 T cell receptor beta chains originate from one sample sequenced in a study of blood T cell repertoires in COVID-19. Data came from immunoSEQ multiplex PCR; TCRdb stores just in-frame clones and leaves some out. The sample lists approximately 270,000 clones, approximately 85% occurring once. Sequencing input: PBMCs or T cells enriched from blood (not recorded which). The receptors originated from a woman between 45 and 65 years old who had recovered from COVID-19.

The CDR3 nucleotides read TGTGCCAGCAGTCTACAATTGACAGGTCTGGCGGGCGAGCAGTACTTC. Its translation: CASSLQLTGLAGEQYF. The chain has TRBV6-2 or TRBV6-3 and TRBJ2-7; perhaps TRBD1 as D (6 bases). Germline CDR1 and CDR2: MNHEY and SVGEGT. V shed 5 bases and J shed 6 bases, with 23 bases lying between them. The CDR3 sequence is 16 residues long.

The rearrangement links TRBV5-1 to TRBJ2-1; maybe TRBD2 (6 bases). CDR3 length: 16 residues. The germline V and J ends were trimmed by 0 bases and 0 bases, with 10 bases remaining between them. Germline V CDR1 and CDR2: SGHRS, YFSETQ. The CDR3 here is CASSLVAGTSYNEQFF. In nucleotides, the CDR3 is TGCGCCAGCAGCTTGGTCGCGGGGACCTCCTACAATGAGCAGTTCTTC.

The J gene is TRBJ1-3, the V gene TRBV10-2, with 9 bases matching TRBD1. The trim removed 8 bases at V and 0 bases at J, leaving 8 bases unmatched. The CDR3 sequence is 16 residues long. CDR1 and CDR2 from the germline V gene are WSHSY and SAAADI. CDR3 DNA: TGCGCCAGCGCCCCCGGGACAGGGCTCTCTGGAAACACCATATATTTT. This translates into CASAPGTGLSGNTIYF.

V and J are TRBV30 and TRBJ1-6; D perhaps matches TRBD1 (6 bases). The CDR3 has 13 amino acids. Trimming shortened V by 7 bases and J by 4 bases, and 11 bases separated the two germline ends. Looked up from germline, CDR1 is GTSNPN and CDR2 is SVGIG (reference sequence). DNA of the CDR3: TGTGCCTCAGGGGACGGATATAATTCACCCCTCCACTTT. Translation: CASGDGYNSPLHF.

This chain uses TRBV11-3 with TRBJ2-3; TRBD2 matches at 7 bases. After removal of 5 bases from V and 1 base from J, the junction contained 9 bases not matched to a gene. CDR1 is SGHNT, CDR2 YENEEA, per germline. The CDR3 has 16 amino acids. CDR3 DNA: TGTGCCAGCAGCGTGGGCGCGGGAGTAGGCACAGATACGCAGTATTTT. Translation gives CASSVGAGVGTDTQYF.

The chain combines TRBV3-1 (or the pseudogene TRBV3-2) with TRBJ1-5, with no clear D. Germline V lookup: CDR1 LGHDT, CDR2 YNNKEL (reference sequence). The CDR3 consists of 14 residues. The V end was cut by 0 bases, the J end by 11 bases, with 14 bases between. In DNA form, the CDR3 reads TGTGCCAGCAGCCAAGAGGGAACCGGGATGTCCCAGCATTTT. This codes for CASSQEGTGMSQHF.

The chain links TRBV28 to TRBJ1-2; D uncertain. CDR1 MDHEN and CDR2 SYDVKM come from the germline V gene. V was pared by 8 bases and J by 4 bases, with 11 bases between. This CDR3 comprises 12 residues. The CDR3 reads CASWRAGYGYTF. CDR3 coding DNA: TGTGCCAGCTGGAGGGCTGGCTATGGCTACACCTTC.

The gene calls are TRBV19 and TRBJ2-1, with a possible D match to TRBD2 (6 bases). Germline CDR1 is LNHDA and CDR2 is SQIVND (reference sequence). Trimming took 6 bases from V and 0 from J, leaving 6 bases between them. The CDR3 sequence is 13 residues long. CDR3 sequence (DNA): TGTGCCAGTAGCGGGAGCTCCTACAATGAGCAGTTCTTC. This gives the protein CASSGSSYNEQFF. The full variable domain, with the rest looked up from reference TRBV19 and TRBJ2-1, is DGGITQSPKYLFRKEGQNVTLSCEQNLNHDAMYWYRQDPGQGLRLIYYSQIVNDFQKGDIAEGYSVSREKKESFPLTVTSAQKNPTAFYLCASSGSSYNEQFFGPGTRLTVL.

The chain has TRBV6-1 and TRBJ2-7; 8 bases match TRBD1. V dropped 0 bases and J dropped 3; count of bases not matched to a gene: 10. The CDR3 extends over 17 amino acids. Germline CDR1 is MNHNS and CDR2 is SASEGT. CDR3 coding DNA: TGTGCCAGCAGTGAAGCAACCCGACAGGGGAGTTACTACGAGCAGTACTTC. Amino acid sequence: CASSEATRQGSYYEQYF.

In DNA, the CDR3 is TGTGCCAGCAGCGTAGGATCCGCGGCGATAGATACGCAGTATTTT. Amino acids: CASSVGSAAIDTQYF. The genes are TRBV9 and TRBJ2-3; D remains ambiguous. The CDR3 length is 15 residues. The germline V and J ends were trimmed by 0 bases and 5 bases, with 13 bases remaining between them. Germline values: CDR1 SGDLS, CDR2 YYNGEE.

This chain uses TRBV27 with TRBJ1-2, with a weak D call TRBD1 (6 bases). Germline V gene lookup returns CDR1 MNHEY and CDR2 SMNVEV (reference sequence). V lost 5 bases, J lost 3 bases, and 19 bases lay in between. The CDR3 has 16 amino acids. This CDR3 reads CASSPQTYRADYGYTF. As DNA, the CDR3 is TGTGCCAGCAGTCCTCAAACCTACAGGGCCGACTATGGCTACACCTTC.

This clone was seen just once. The rearrangement links TRBV5-4 to TRBJ1-1, with a tentative D call TRBD1 (6 bases). The CDR3 loop spans 12 amino acids. CDR1 SGHNT and CDR2 YYREEE come from the germline V gene (reference sequence). V was clipped by 3 bases and J by 11 bases, with 14 bases between them. DNA of the CDR3: TGTGCCAGCAGCTGGGAGGGGGGCTGGGCTTTCTTT. Encoded protein: CASSWEGGWAFF. Combining the CDR3 with reference TRBV5-4 and TRBJ1-1 gives the whole variable domain ETGVTQSPTHLIKTRGQQVTLRCSSQSGHNTVSWYQQALGQGPQFIFQYYREEENGRGNFPPRFSGLQFPNYSSELNVNALELDDSALYLCASSWEGGWAFFGQGTRLTVV.

The rearrangement uses TRBV5-4 and TRBJ2-5; the match to TRBD2 covers 9 bases. With 5 bases clipped from V and 5 bases from J, the junction kept 13 bases outside the gene matches. The CDR3 is 16 residues long. Germline loops: CDR1 SGHNT, CDR2 YYREEE (reference sequence). CDR3 coding DNA: TGTGCCAGCAGGGATTTTAGGGCGGGAGGGCCCGAGACCCAGTACTTC. Translation gives CASRDFRAGGPETQYF.

The CDR3 nucleotides read TGTGCCAGCATCTATACAGGGTTTCGGACTGAAGCTTTCTTT. It is translated as CASIYTGFRTEAFF. The chain combines TRBV2 with TRBJ1-1; possibly TRBD1 for D (6 bases). CDR1 is SNHLY, CDR2 FYNNEI, per germline. The germline V and J ends were trimmed by 7 bases and 5 bases, with 17 bases remaining between them. The CDR3 runs to 14 residues. The full variable domain, in which reference TRBV2 and TRBJ1-1 provide the parts outside the CDR3, is EPEVTQTPSHQVTQMGQEVILRCVPISNHLYFYWYRQILGQKVEFLVSFYNNEISEKSEIFDDQFSVERPDGSNFTLKIRSTKLEDSAMYFCASIYTGFRTEAFFGQGTRLTVV.

This chain joins TRBV7-8 and TRBJ1-4, with D possibly being TRBD1 (6 bases). Per the germline V gene, CDR1 is SGHVS and CDR2 is FQNEAQ. CDR3 size: 16 residues. With 1 base removed from V and 5 bases from J, the gap between germline ends came to 14 bases. The CDR3 reads CASSLGRGGGNEKLFF. The DNA of the CDR3 is TGTGCCAGCAGCTTAGGTCGAGGGGGAGGGAATGAAAAACTGTTTTTT.

The chain uses TRBV15 and TRBJ1-4; 9 bases agree with TRBD1. Trimming cost V 0 bases and J 8 bases; bases outside gene matches: 10. CDR3 length: 17 residues. Per the germline V gene, CDR1 is LNHNV and CDR2 is YYDKDF (reference sequence). The CDR3 DNA follows: TGTGCCACCAGCAGAGATCAGTCGGACAGGGGCTCCGAAAAACTGTTTTTT. Protein: CATSRDQSDRGSEKLFF.

The chain is built from TRBV25-1 and TRBJ1-1; 7 nucleotides match TRBD1. Trimming removed 3 bases from V and 2 bases from J; junction bases left unmatched: 15. CDR1 and CDR2 (germline): MGHDK, SYGVNS. CDR3 length: 18 residues. The CDR3 region has the DNA TGTGCCAGCAGTGAGATTAGGGAGCCCGGGACAGATAACACTGAAGCTTTCTTT. Translated: CASSEIREPGTDNTEAFF.

About this clone: Different DNA sequences within this sample yield the same CDR3. The V call is TRBV6-5, the J call TRBJ2-6; no reliable D call. Per the germline V gene, CDR1 is MNHEY and CDR2 is SVGAGI. The CDR3 sequence is 13 residues long. Trimming shortened V by 5 bases and J by 2 bases, and 4 bases separated the two germline ends. The CDR3 protein is CASSRAGANVLTF. CDR3 bases: TGTGCCAGCAGTCGGGCTGGGGCCAACGTCCTGACTTTC.

The CDR3 loop is CASMVLNRGRSDTQYF. CDR3 in DNA: TGTGCCAGCATGGTGTTGAACAGGGGGCGGTCAGATACGCAGTATTTT. V is TRBV28 and J is TRBJ2-3, with 9 nucleotides matching TRBD1. The trim removed 7 bases at V and 4 bases at J, leaving 12 bases unmatched. The CDR3 runs 16 residues. Per the germline V gene, CDR1 is MDHEN and CDR2 is SYDVKM. The full variable domain, with the rest looked up from reference TRBV28 and TRBJ2-3, is DVKVTQSSRYLVKRTGEKVFLECVQDMDHENMFWYRQDPGLGLRLIYFSYDVKMKEKGDIPEGYSVSREKKERFSLILESASTNQTSMYLCASMVLNRGRSDTQYFGPGTRLTVL.

The CDR3 sequence: CAWSLTQSNPGYTF. In DNA form, the CDR3 reads TGTGCCTGGAGTTTGACACAGAGTAACCCCGGCTACACCTTC. V and J are TRBV30 and TRBJ1-2, with D uncertain. V was trimmed by 2 bases and J by 8 bases, leaving 18 bases between them. The CDR3 is made up of 14 amino acids. From germline, CDR1 is GTSNPN and CDR2 SVGIG (reference sequence).

This clone showed up just a few times. The chain carries TRBV4-2 and TRBJ1-2; 12 positions agree with TRBD1. The CDR3 is 16 amino acids. The V gene's germline CDR1 is LGHNA and CDR2 YNFKEQ. With V trimmed by 1 base and J by 8 bases, 8 bases remained unmatched. The CDR3 is CASSQVTGQGAEGYTF. The CDR3 DNA is TGTGCCAGCAGCCAAGTTACGGGACAGGGGGCTGAAGGCTACACCTTC.

The rearrangement links TRBV27 to TRBJ1-6; no clear D. This CDR3 is built from 14 residues. The germline CDR1 and CDR2 sequences are MNHEY and SMNVEV (reference sequence). Trimming took 6 bases from V and 7 from J, leaving 13 bases between them. The CDR3 loop reads CASRVSRENSPLHF. CDR3 DNA sequence: TGTGCCAGCAGGGTTTCCCGGGAAAATTCACCCCTCCACTTT.

This clone is a singleton in its sample. The chain is built from TRBV15 and TRBJ2-4; D is possibly TRBD1 (7 bases). Germline assignment: CDR1 LNHNV and CDR2 YYDKDF (reference sequence). V gave up 2 bases and J gave up 9 bases, with 8 bases separating them. This CDR3 contains 12 residues. The CDR3, as DNA: TGTGCCACCAGCAGACAGGGGGGCATTCAGTACTTC. Translating it yields CATSRQGGIQYF.

The chain uses TRBV5-1 and TRBJ2-5, with 13 bases aligning to TRBD2. The CDR3 consists of 16 residues. Germline trimming cut 5 bases from V and 4 bases from J; bases unmatched to any gene: 8. Germline V gives CDR1 SGHRS, CDR2 YFSETQ. CDR3 loop: CASRLAGGTTVETQYF. CDR3 in DNA: TGCGCCAGCAGACTAGCGGGAGGGACTACGGTAGAGACCCAGTACTTC.

V usage is TRBV4-1 and J usage is TRBJ1-1; possible D gene TRBD1, 5 bases. Trimming took 1 base from V and 0 from J, leaving 9 bases between them. CDR1 MGHRA and CDR2 YSYEKL come from the germline V gene. The CDR3 sequence is 15 residues long. The CDR3 here is CASSQVPGMNTEAFF. The CDR3 coding sequence is TGCGCCAGCAGCCAAGTCCCAGGGATGAACACTGAAGCTTTCTTT.

Only one count was recorded for this clone. The chain has TRBV5-5 and TRBJ1-6; 7 bases line up with TRBD1. Trimming took 4 bases from V and 7 from J; bases not matched to a gene: 5. Germline-derived CDR1 and CDR2 are SGHKS and YYEKEE (reference sequence). This CDR3 has 14 residues. In DNA, the CDR3 is TGTGCCAGCAGCACTGGGACAGCAAATTCACCCCTCCACTTT. This gives the protein CASSTGTANSPLHF.

The chain uses TRBV28 and TRBJ1-1, with D possibly being TRBD1 (5 bases). This CDR3 is 14 amino acids long. The germline V gene encodes CDR1 MDHEN and CDR2 SYDVKM. Trimming removed 8 bases at V and 2 bases at J, with 15 bases between. CDR3 sequence: CASGSSQGNTEAFF. The CDR3 nucleotides read TGTGCCAGCGGGTCTTCCCAGGGAAACACTGAAGCTTTCTTT.

The chain links TRBV5-1 to TRBJ2-7; 8 bases align to TRBD1. Germline values: CDR1 SGHRS, CDR2 YFSETQ. V was clipped by 7 bases and J by 3 bases; unmatched bases: 12. The CDR3 consists of 15 residues. The CDR3 sequence: CASGIGTGTIYEQYF. The CDR3 region has the DNA TGCGCCAGCGGCATAGGGACAGGTACCATCTACGAGCAGTACTTC.

This chain uses TRBV5-1 with TRBJ2-1, with TRBD2 matching over 7 bases. V lost 4 bases to trimming and J lost 10 bases; unmatched junction nucleotides: 17. The CDR3 consists of 16 residues. From germline, CDR1 is SGHRS and CDR2 YFSETQ. The CDR3 protein is CASSTDHGLGIGEQFF. The CDR3 region has the DNA TGCGCCAGCAGCACGGACCACGGACTAGGGATCGGAGAGCAGTTCTTC.

This chain uses TRBV4-1 with TRBJ1-1; 8 bases are a match to TRBD1. V trimming: 0 bases; J trimming: 0 bases; junction bases outside the gene matches: 15. This CDR3 spans 20 amino acids. Germline V gene data show CDR1 as MGHRA and CDR2 as YSYEKL. The CDR3 nucleotides are TGCGCCAGCAGCCAAGACTCCGGACAGGGAAGGATTGGGGTGAACACTGAAGCTTTCTTT. Its protein is CASSQDSGQGRIGVNTEAFF.

The chain combines TRBV28 with TRBJ2-1; TRBD2 might be the D (5 bases). V was pared by 8 bases and J by 4 bases, with 18 bases between. The CDR3 loop spans 15 amino acids. The V gene's germline CDR1 is MDHEN and CDR2 SYDVKM. CDR3 DNA sequence: TGTGCCAGCCGGGATGTTCAGACTTTTTACAATGAGCAGTTCTTC. Residues: CASRDVQTFYNEQFF.